The rows below give T cell receptor beta chains drawn from one sample of a study of T-cell reconstitution after alpha-beta-depleted transplantation in children. One entry per CDR3 protein, called by TCRdb with MiXCR from the PCR reads. The table has roughly 76,000 distinct CDR3 sequences, around 9.9% seen once. Sequencing used PBMCs, obtained before TCRalphabeta/CD19-depleted stem cell transplant. These receptors were taken from a boy younger than 18 with acute myeloid leukemia, due to receive a stem cell transplant. The CDR3 runs from the conserved cysteine through the conserved F or W. The order of the fields is V gene, J gene, D gene, clone size, CDR3 protein, CDR3 DNA. A D gene is named only where the DNA matches it firmly. The listing skips clone size in some rows; elsewhere it reads once, few, many or a size class.

V: TRBV24-1
J: TRBJ1-1
D: NA
size: many
CDR3: CATMESAGRPKAFF
DNA: TGTGCCACCATGGAATCGGCGGGACGTCCAAAAGCTTTCTTT

V: TRBV10-1
J: TRBJ2-3
D: TRBD2
size: NA
CDR3: CASSRLAGRTDTQYF
DNA: TGCGCCAGCAGTCGACTAGCGGGGCGCACAGATACGCAGTATTTT

V: TRBV12-3/TRBV12-4
J: TRBJ2-3
D: NA
size: many
CDR3: CASSSWTSTDTQYF
DNA: TGTGCCAGCAGTTCCTGGACTAGCACAGATACGCAGTATTTT

V: TRBV27
J: TRBJ2-1
D: TRBD2
size: many
CDR3: CASRPGASGVNEQFF
DNA: TGTGCCAGCAGGCCGGGTGCTAGCGGGGTAAATGAGCAGTTCTTC

V: TRBV19
J: TRBJ1-1
D: NA
size: few
CDR3: CASSIGPANTEAFF
DNA: TGTGCCAGTAGTATTGGGCCCGCGAACACTGAAGCTTTCTTT

V: TRBV12-3/TRBV12-4
J: TRBJ2-5
D: NA
size: many
CDR3: CASSFREETQYF
DNA: TGTGCCAGCAGTTTCAGGGAAGAGACCCAGTACTTC

V: TRBV7-3
J: TRBJ2-1
D: NA
size: many
CDR3: CASSLRQHNEQFF
DNA: TGTGCCAGCAGCTTACGACAGCACAATGAGCAGTTCTTC

V: TRBV19
J: TRBJ1-2
D: NA
size: few
CDR3: CASSINYGYTF
DNA: TGTGCCAGTAGTATTAACTATGGCTACACCTTC

V: TRBV6-1
J: TRBJ1-4
D: TRBD1
size: many
CDR3: CASSVTGEEKLFF
DNA: TGTGCCAGCAGTGTTACAGGGGAGGAAAAACTGTTTTTT

V: TRBV12-3/TRBV12-4
J: TRBJ2-3
D: NA
size: many
CDR3: CASSFRLSPGARSDTQYF
DNA: TGTGCCAGCAGTTTCCGGTTAAGTCCAGGGGCGCGTTCGGATACGCAGTATTTT

V: TRBV29-1
J: TRBJ2-3
D: TRBD2
size: many
CDR3: CSAREGGYTDTQYF
DNA: TGCAGCGCCAGGGAGGGCGGATACACAGATACGCAGTATTTT

V: TRBV27
J: TRBJ1-1
D: NA
size: many
CDR3: CASSFEGRATEAFF
DNA: TGTGCCAGCAGTTTCGAGGGAAGGGCCACTGAAGCTTTCTTT